This is a list of T cell receptor beta chains from one sample in a study of identical twins. MiXCR was run by TCRdb on the 5' RACE reads, yielding one entry per CDR3 protein. The sample lists 250,000 to 300,000 distinct CDR3 sequences; roughly 8.7% were seen once. These data were also reused for a study on yellow fever vaccine responses in identical twins.

The sequenced sample was CD8+ T cells sorted from blood. The receptor source for this set is a woman under 30 in good health. Each CDR3 is given with its conserved first and last residue. A D gene is named only where the DNA matches it firmly. Size is stated for part of the rows, as once, few or many counts, or as a class when the clone is expanded.

V gene: TRBV29-1; J gene: TRBJ2-1; clone size: NA; D gene: TRBD2; CDR3 protein: CSVFGGGITYNEQFF; CDR3 DNA: TGCAGCGTTTTTGGGGGGGGAATAACCTACAATGAGCAGTTCTTC
V gene: TRBV29-1; J gene: TRBJ2-3; clone size: many; D gene: TRBD1; CDR3 protein: CSGAGTGFTDTQYF; CDR3 DNA: TGCAGCGGGGCCGGGACAGGGTTCACAGATACGCAGTATTTT
V gene: TRBV11-1; J gene: TRBJ2-3; clone size: NA; D gene: NA; CDR3 protein: CASSLVEMGLAADDGNGQYF; CDR3 DNA: TGTGCCAGCAGCTTAGTTGAGATGGGGCTAGCTGCTGACGACGGGAACGGGCAGTATTTT
V gene: TRBV20-1; J gene: TRBJ2-3; clone size: NA; D gene: NA; CDR3 protein: CSARDRASEITDTQYF; CDR3 DNA: TGCAGTGCTAGAGATAGGGCTAGCGAGATCACAGATACGCAGTATTTT
V gene: TRBV5-1; J gene: TRBJ1-2; clone size: few; D gene: TRBD1; CDR3 protein: CASSFGQGDYGYTF; CDR3 DNA: TGCGCCAGCAGCTTCGGACAGGGCGACTATGGCTACACCTTC
V gene: TRBV10-3; J gene: TRBJ2-7; clone size: NA; D gene: TRBD2; CDR3 protein: CAISEGLAGGSSSYEQYF; CDR3 DNA: TGTGCCATCAGTGAAGGACTAGCGGGGGGCTCAAGCTCCTACGAGCAGTACTTC
V gene: TRBV27; J gene: TRBJ2-7; clone size: few; D gene: NA; CDR3 protein: CASSPTPRHPYEQYF; CDR3 DNA: TGTGCCAGCAGTCCAACCCCCCGACATCCTTACGAGCAGTACTTC
V gene: TRBV29-1; J gene: TRBJ2-7; clone size: NA; D gene: TRBD1; CDR3 protein: CSVVTGTGGYEQYF; CDR3 DNA: TGCAGCGTGGTGACCGGGACAGGGGGCTACGAGCAGTACTTC
V gene: TRBV7-9; J gene: TRBJ1-1; clone size: few; D gene: NA; CDR3 protein: CASSSIGQNTEAFF; CDR3 DNA: TGTGCCAGCAGCTCAATTGGACAGAACACTGAAGCTTTCTTT
V gene: TRBV9; J gene: TRBJ2-4; clone size: few; D gene: TRBD2; CDR3 protein: CASSPGTSENIQYF; CDR3 DNA: TGTGCCAGCAGCCCCGGGACTAGCGAAAACATTCAGTACTTC